Listed below are T cell receptor beta chains from one sample, sequenced in a study of OX40 agonist ivuxolimab in advanced cancers. Produced via immunoSEQ multiplex PCR; TCRdb's table is partial and in-frame only. This table holds around 65,000 clones, approximately 91% found once. This sample comprised CD4+ or CD8+ T cells sorted from blood, obtained in a trial of the OX40 agonist ivuxolimab. The receptors originated from an adult with an advanced solid tumor such as melanoma, head and neck, liver or kidney cancer. Each CDR3 is given with its conserved first and last residue. Fields, in order: J gene, CDR3 length, V gene, CDR3 protein.

>TRBJ1-4|14|TRBV19
CASSNDRGGGKLFF
>TRBJ2-2|20|TRBV27
CASSFSYPSGLAVSTGELFF
>TRBJ2-1|13|TRBV5-1
CASSVGLIGEQFF
>TRBJ2-1|14|TRBV5-1
CASSFREPYNEQFF
>TRBJ1-5|14|TRBV5-5
CASSLQDSNQPQHF
>TRBJ1-2|13|TRBV5-4
CASRSTGLDGYTF
>TRBJ2-5|14|TRBV25-1
CASSEEGAGETQYF
>TRBJ2-7|14|TRBV6-5
CASSYRQGGYEQYF
>TRBJ2-7|12|TRBV6-5
CASTEGSPEQYF
>TRBJ2-7|12|TRBV9
CASSVPPYEQYF
>TRBJ1-1|13|TRBV15
CATSRGQGTEAFF
>TRBJ2-7|14|TRBV11-1
CASSLGVSSYEQYF
>TRBJ1-1|14|TRBV29-1
CSVEYRVGDTEAFF
>TRBJ2-5|16|TRBV5-6
CASRAGLAGVLETQYF
>TRBJ2-1|17|TRBV4-2
CASSQLGAGVSYNEQFF
>TRBJ1-2|17|TRBV27
CASSLIGQGKGHYGYTF
>TRBJ2-2|15|TRBV6-1
CASIGVAGGAGELFF